The rows below give T cell receptor beta chains drawn from one sample of a study of blood T cell repertoires in COVID-19. Sequencing used immunoSEQ multiplex PCR; TCRdb keeps in-frame clones, though not all of them. Of fewer than 500,000 clones detected, approximately 86% appear once; the ten largest clones hold 0.7%. Sample: PBMCs or T cells enriched from blood (not recorded which). These receptors were obtained from a woman under 30 who had recovered from COVID-19. Each CDR3 is given with its conserved first and last residue. D genes are given only for firm matches. Rows may omit the clone size; those that give it use once, few, many or a size class.

>TRBV28|.|TRBJ2-1|.
TGTGCCAGCAGTTTATGGAACTCGGGGGAAGGGGTGGATGAGCAGTTCTTC
CASSLWNSGEGVDEQFF
>TRBV5-1|.|TRBJ2-6|TRBD2
TGCGCCAGCAGCGGCGGGGGGAGCTCTGGGGCCAACGTCCTGACTTTC
CASSGGGSSGANVLTF
>TRBV5-1|many|TRBJ2-5|.
TGCGCCACAAGGGCGGGGGCGATACAAGAGACCCAGTACTTC
CATRAGAIQETQYF
>TRBV28|.|TRBJ2-2|TRBD2
TGTGCCAGCGTGCAGGGAGGGTTCTTCACCGGGGAGCTGTTTTTT
CASVQGGFFTGELFF
>TRBV4-1|.|TRBJ1-3|TRBD1
TGCGCCAGCAGCCTCCGTCAGGGGGACACCATATATTTT
CASSLRQGDTIYF
>TRBV6-5|.|TRBJ1-3|.
TGTGCCAGCGCCAAGTCAGGGTCCCGAAACACCATATATTTT
CASAKSGSRNTIYF
>TRBV6-1|.|TRBJ2-7|TRBD2
TGTGCCAGCAGTGACACGGGAGCGGGGGGGCGTCTTCTCTACGAGCAGTACTTC
CASSDTGAGGRLLYEQYF
>TRBV18|.|TRBJ2-1|.
TGTGCCAGCTCACCTCCGGCCCGAACGGGGCAGTTCTTC
CASSPPARTGQFF
>TRBV28|.|TRBJ2-1|.
TGTGCCAGCAGTGGAGTCGACAATGAGCAGTTCTTC
CASSGVDNEQFF
>TRBV12-3/TRBV12-4|.|TRBJ2-2|TRBD2
TGTGTCTCATCCCCCGGGGGGACCGGGGAGCTGTTTTTT
CVSSPGGTGELFF
>TRBV28|.|TRBJ2-7|TRBD2
TGTGCCAGCAGTTGGGGTACTCTAGCGGGCCCCTCCTACGAGCAGTACTTC
CASSWGTLAGPSYEQYF
>TRBV2|.|TRBJ2-1|.
TGTGCCAGCAGTGACTCCAACAGGAATGAGCAGTTCTTC
CASSDSNRNEQFF
>TRBV19|.|TRBJ1-6|.
TGTGCCAGTAAGCTTTCGCCCATGGGAGGCGAACCCCTCCACTTT
CASKLSPMGGEPLHF
>TRBV4-1|.|TRBJ2-7|.
TGCGCCAGCAGCCCTAAGCGCCCGCTCTCCTCCTACGAGCAGTACTTC
CASSPKRPLSSYEQYF
>TRBV5-4|.|TRBJ1-5|.
TGTGCCAGCAGCTTGGGGGGGGACAATCAGCCCCAGCATTTT
CASSLGGDNQPQHF
>TRBV19|.|TRBJ2-5|.
TGTGCCAGTAGGGGGGGGCTCGGGGAGACCCAGTACTTC
CASRGGLGETQYF
>TRBV14|.|TRBJ1-1|.
TGTGCCAGCAGCCAAGATTTGGGCAGATTGAACACTGAAGCTTTCTTT
CASSQDLGRLNTEAFF
>TRBV10-3|few|TRBJ1-4|TRBD1
TGTGCCATCAGTCCCGGGACAGGGGATGAAAAACTGTTTTTT
CAISPGTGDEKLFF
>TRBV5-1|.|TRBJ2-2|TRBD1
TGCGCCAGCTCAAGGAGGACAGGTGACACCGGGGAGCTGTTTTTT
CASSRRTGDTGELFF
>TRBV11-2|.|TRBJ1-1|TRBD1
TGTGCCAGCAGCTTAGCCGACAGGGGACGGGCTTTCTTT
CASSLADRGRAFF
>TRBV5-1|few|TRBJ2-5|.
TGCGCCAGCAGCTTGGACCGGTTCCAAGAGACCCAGTACTTC
CASSLDRFQETQYF
>TRBV6-1|.|TRBJ2-5|.
TGTGCCAGCAGTGAAGCGGAGCAGGGAGAGACCCAGTACTTC
CASSEAEQGETQYF
>TRBV5-4|.|TRBJ2-6|.
TGTGCCAGCAGCTTGGGGGACTTAAGCTCTGGGGCCAACGTCCTGACTTTC
CASSLGDLSSGANVLTF
>TRBV2|.|TRBJ1-6|.
TGTGCCAGCAGGGCGGATAATTCACCCCTCCACTTT
CASRADNSPLHF
>TRBV2|.|TRBJ1-4|TRBD1
TGTGCCAGCAGTGGCTACAGGGGTAATGGTGAAAAACTGTTTTTT
CASSGYRGNGEKLFF
>TRBV27|.|TRBJ2-7|.
TGTGCCAGCAGTTTAAGTTTTGGGAGAGGGGAGCAGTACTTC
CASSLSFGRGEQYF
>TRBV28|.|TRBJ1-6|TRBD1
TGTGCCAGCAGTTTAGGGGCTCTAGGGGGCTCACCCCTCCACTTT
CASSLGALGGSPLHF
>TRBV6-4|.|TRBJ1-5|TRBD1
TGTGCCAGCAGTGACTCGACAGGGCCAAATCAGCCCCAGCATTTT
CASSDSTGPNQPQHF
>TRBV2|.|TRBJ1-1|TRBD1
TGTGCCAGCAGTGAAGCCGGACAGGGAGAGAAAGCTTTCTTT
CASSEAGQGEKAFF
>TRBV5-8|.|TRBJ1-5|.
TGTGCCAGCAGCTTGGCCTGGGAGTGGCCCCAGCATTTT
CASSLAWEWPQHF
>TRBV11-2|.|TRBJ2-7|TRBD1
TGTGCCAGCAGCGGGGACAGGGTTACGGCCGAGCAGTACTTC
CASSGDRVTAEQYF
>TRBV29-1|once|TRBJ2-1|TRBD1
TGCAGCGTGGACGGGACAGGGGCGGGGAATGAGCAGTTCTTC
CSVDGTGAGNEQFF
>TRBV4-1|.|TRBJ1-1|TRBD1
TGCGCCAGCAGCTCTCGGGACAGGAACACTGAAGCTTTCTTT
CASSSRDRNTEAFF
>TRBV27|many|TRBJ2-2|TRBD2
TGTGCCAGCAGGACTAGCGGGGCCGCGAACACCGGGGAGCTGTTTTTT
CASRTSGAANTGELFF
>TRBV29-1|.|TRBJ2-1|.
TGCAGCGTGGCGGACAGTTTAGAGCAGTTCTTC
CSVADSLEQFF
>TRBV7-2|.|TRBJ1-5|.
TGTGCCAGCAGCTCTGGACAGACTGATCAGCCCCAGCATTTT
CASSSGQTDQPQHF
>TRBV6-5|.|TRBJ2-4|.
TGTGCCAGCAGCATTCATCGTGCGAACATTCAGTACTTC
CASSIHRANIQYF
>TRBV5-1|.|TRBJ2-1|TRBD1
TGCGCCAGCAGCCTCTCCCCCACAGGGGGATCCTACAATGAGCAGTTCTTC
CASSLSPTGGSYNEQFF
>TRBV24-1|.|TRBJ2-2|.
TGTGCCACCAGTGACGGTCACAACACCGGGGAGCTGTTTTTT
CATSDGHNTGELFF
>TRBV19|.|TRBJ1-1|TRBD1
TGTGCCACAACCCTCGGCCTCGACAGGGTGTCCACTGAAGCTTTCTTT
CATTLGLDRVSTEAFF
>TRBV19|.|TRBJ2-2|.
TGTGCCAGTAGACTGGAGGGCGGGGAGCTGTTTTTT
CASRLEGGELFF
>TRBV2|.|TRBJ2-7|.
TGTGCCAGCAGTACCACGGACAGTCCAACCTACGAGCAGTACTTC
CASSTTDSPTYEQYF
>TRBV5-1|.|TRBJ2-1|.
TGCGCCAGCAGCTTGAAGGGCAGGGAAAATGAGCAGTTCTTC
CASSLKGRENEQFF
>TRBV7-2|.|TRBJ2-3|TRBD2
TGTGCCAGCAGCTTACTCGGGGGGGTAAACTCCGGAGATACGCAGTATTTT
CASSLLGGVNSGDTQYF
>TRBV10-2|.|TRBJ2-6|TRBD1
TGCGCCAGCAGTGAGACCGACAGGGCTGGGGCCAACGTCCTGACTTTC
CASSETDRAGANVLTF
>TRBV19|.|TRBJ2-5|.
TGTGCCAGTAGTATGTTCCGGACAGAGAAAGAGACCCAGTACTTC
CASSMFRTEKETQYF
>TRBV7-6|.|TRBJ2-2|.
TGTGCCAGCAGCTCCCCCCGACACCCCACCGGGGAGCTGTTTTTT
CASSSPRHPTGELFF
>TRBV2|.|TRBJ1-3|.
TGTGCCAGCAGTTCCCCCCTAAGGAGCCTCTCTGGAAACACCATATATTTT
CASSSPLRSLSGNTIYF
>TRBV30|.|TRBJ1-2|.
TGTGCCTGGAACCCTCGGAGAGCGGATGGCTACACCTTC
CAWNPRRADGYTF
>TRBV6-5|few|TRBJ1-2|.
TGTGCCAGCAGTTACTCTGCGGCTAACTATGGCTACACCTTC
CASSYSAANYGYTF
>TRBV28|.|TRBJ1-5|.
TGTGCCAGCAGTTTGTTACTAGGGCGGCAGCCCCAGCATTTT
CASSLLLGRQPQHF
>TRBV5-1|.|TRBJ2-5|TRBD1
TGCGCCAGCCGGAAACTCGGGACAGGAGAAGAGACCCAGTACTTC
CASRKLGTGEETQYF
>TRBV20-1|.|TRBJ1-2|.
TGCAGTGTTAGAGATCGGGGTGGCTACACCTTC
CSVRDRGGYTF
>TRBV19|.|TRBJ1-2|.
TGTGCCAGTAGTAGGTCGGGTAACTATGGCTACACCTTC
CASSRSGNYGYTF
>TRBV28|.|TRBJ2-1|TRBD1
TGTGCCAGCAGTTTACCCCCACAGCACAGGGGGTTGGACAATGAGCAGTTCTTC
CASSLPPQHRGLDNEQFF
>TRBV6-4|.|TRBJ1-3|.
TGTGCCAGCAGTTGGGGTGAGAGGGTAACTGGAAACACCATATATTTT
CASSWGERVTGNTIYF
>TRBV5-4|.|TRBJ2-7|TRBD1
TGTGCCAGCAGCTTGGACCTCCCGGGACAGGGGTACGAGCAGTACTTC
CASSLDLPGQGYEQYF
>TRBV7-9|.|TRBJ1-6|.
TGTGCCAGCAGCTTATTTGAGGTATCACCCCTCCACTTT
CASSLFEVSPLHF